One and the same sample provided the 24 T cell receptor beta chains below, sequenced in a study of cytomegalovirus exposure and HLA in healthy donors (dated by TCRdb to about 2017). The protocol used for the library was the immunoSEQ multiplex PCR assay. A mixture of 60 forward primers for TCR Vbeta segments and 13 reverse primers for TCR Jbeta segments was used in the multiplex PCR. The clones in this table, taken by TCRdb from immuneACCESS, are in-frame only. Not every clone is retained; where verified, under half of the shortfall comes from an unresolved V gene, and the cause of the rest is unknown. The sample table records 110,000 or so clones; around 70% of these occur just once. Together, the top ten hold 11% of the sample. The sample was PBMCs. The receptors originated from a woman in her forties or fifties in good health and CMV-seropositive.

This chain joins TRBV5-1 and TRBJ2-7; possibly TRBD1 for D (6 bases). The length of the CDR3 is 14 residues. V shed 4 bases and J shed 2 bases, with 13 bases lying between them. CDR1 is SGHRS and CDR2 is YFSETQ in the germline V gene. The CDR3 DNA reads TGCGCCAGCAGCCCGGGTGGGGGCGCCTACGAGCAGTACTTC. It translates to CASSPGGGAYEQYF.

The rearrangement joins TRBV4-2 to TRBJ2-1, with 9 bases fitting TRBD1. There are 15 residues in the CDR3. The V segment lost 6 bases and the J segment 6 bases; nucleotides outside the gene matches: 9. The germline V gene encodes CDR1 LGHNA and CDR2 YNFKEQ. This CDR3 reads CASSLETGGGNEQFF. The CDR3 region has the DNA TGTGCCAGCAGTTTAGAGACAGGGGGAGGCAATGAGCAGTTCTTC.

The chain has TRBV19 and TRBJ2-6; D is possibly TRBD1 (6 bases). V lost 1 base and J 0 bases, leaving 13 bases between the germline ends. This CDR3 is 18 amino acids long. Germline CDR1 LNHDA, CDR2 SQIVND (reference sequence). This CDR3 is CASSIGGPQGSGANVLTF. The CDR3 region has the DNA TGTGCCAGTAGTATAGGGGGGCCCCAAGGCTCTGGGGCCAACGTCCTGACTTTC.

The rearrangement links TRBV6-5 to TRBJ2-5, with a weak D call TRBD2 (5 bases). The V gene's germline CDR1 is MNHEY and CDR2 SVGAGI. This CDR3 contains 12 residues. Trimming cost V 4 bases and J 5 bases, with 8 bases left between them. The CDR3 here is CASSFSGETQYF. DNA for the CDR3: TGTGCCAGCAGTTTTTCGGGGGAGACCCAGTACTTC.

This clone has only one observation. The chain joins TRBV28 to TRBJ1-5, with 7 bases fitting TRBD1. The CDR3 is 15 residues long. V shed 9 bases, J shed 0 bases, and the junction held 8 bases outside the gene matches. Per the germline V gene, CDR1 is MDHEN and CDR2 is SYDVKM. The CDR3 DNA sequence: TGTGCCAGTGAGCAGGGGGTTTATAGCAATCAGCCCCAGCATTTT. Translated, it gives CASEQGVYSNQPQHF.

The J gene is TRBJ1-4, the V gene TRBV7-2; TRBD1 is a possible D gene (5 bases). The CDR3 has 16 amino acids. Looked up from germline, CDR1 is SGHTA and CDR2 is FQGNSA. Trimming removed 5 bases from V and 5 bases from J, with 18 bases in between. The CDR3 region has the DNA TGTGCCAGCAGCGCGCGGCCGATTTCAGGGAATGAAAAACTGTTTTTT. As protein: CASSARPISGNEKLFF. The full variable domain, in which reference TRBV7-2 and TRBJ1-4 provide the parts outside the CDR3, is GAGVSQSPSNKVTEKGKDVELRCDPISGHTALYWYRQSLGQGLEFLIYFQGNSAPDKSGLPSDRFSAERTGGSVSTLTIQRTQQEDSAVYLCASSARPISGNEKLFFGSGTQLSVL.

This clone was seen a handful of times. This chain uses TRBV28 with TRBJ2-7; unclear D gene. Trimming took off 6 bases at V and 1 base at J, with 10 bases between the two ends. The germline gives CDR1 MDHEN, CDR2 SYDVKM. CDR3 size: 13 residues. CDR3 sequence reads: CASSRTDSYEQYF. DNA of the CDR3: TGTGCCAGCAGCCGAACAGATTCCTACGAGCAGTACTTC.

Only one count was recorded for this clone. V is TRBV30 and J is TRBJ1-2; the D gene is possibly TRBD1 (6 bases). Trimming shortened V by 3 bases and J by 0 bases, and 11 bases separated the two germline ends. This CDR3 region has 14 residues. Germline lookup yields CDR1 GTSNPN and CDR2 SVGIG (reference sequence). The CDR3 loop is CAWSTGLPNYGYTF. As DNA, the CDR3 is TGTGCCTGGAGCACAGGGCTTCCTAACTATGGCTACACCTTC.

This chain uses TRBV28 with TRBJ2-3, with TRBD2 matching 10 bases. The V segment lost 5 bases and the J segment 3 bases; nucleotides outside the gene matches: 5. The germline V gene has CDR1 MDHEN and CDR2 SYDVKM. This CDR3 region has 15 residues. In DNA form, the CDR3 reads TGTGCCAGCAGTCGTACTAGCGGGGATACAGATACGCAGTATTTT. Translated: CASSRTSGDTDTQYF. The whole variable domain, filled in from reference TRBV28 and TRBJ2-3, reads DVKVTQSSRYLVKRTGEKVFLECVQDMDHENMFWYRQDPGLGLRLIYFSYDVKMKEKGDIPEGYSVSREKKERFSLILESASTNQTSMYLCASSRTSGDTDTQYFGPGTRLTVL.

This clone has more than one count but fewer than ten. The chain recombines TRBV4-3 with TRBJ1-3, with TRBD1 identical over 7 bases. The CDR3 spans 17 residues. J was trimmed by 6 bases and V by 0 bases; bases with no gene match: 11. Germline V lookup: CDR1 LGHNA, CDR2 YSLEER. The CDR3 loop reads CASSQDLAQGVENTIYF. DNA of the CDR3: TGCGCCAGCAGCCAAGATCTAGCGCAGGGGGTTGAAAACACCATATATTTT.

The chain carries TRBV27 and TRBJ1-2, with D uncertain. The germline gives CDR1 MNHEY, CDR2 SMNVEV (reference sequence). This CDR3 contains 16 residues. V lost 0 bases and J lost 5, with 16 bases in between. CDR3 coding DNA: TGTGCCAGCAGTTTATCCTCCCTGCCGGGGAGGTATGGCTACACCTTC. It codes for CASSLSSLPGRYGYTF.

This clone was seen only a few times. The chain uses TRBV5-6 and TRBJ2-3; 13 positions agree with TRBD2. V trimming: 0 bases; J trimming: 4 bases; junction bases outside the gene matches: 8. Germline CDR1 SGHDT, CDR2 YYEEEE. The CDR3 is 18 residues long. The CDR3 DNA sequence: TGTGCCAGCAGCTTGGTTACTAGCGGGAGGGCCAACGCAGATACGCAGTATTTT. Translating it yields CASSLVTSGRANADTQYF.

The chain links TRBV28 to TRBJ1-3; D might be TRBD1 (6 bases). The CDR3 spans 14 residues. The V and J ends lost 2 bases and 3 bases respectively, with 8 bases between them. Germline-derived CDR1 and CDR2 are MDHEN and SYDVKM. CDR3 nucleotide sequence: TGTGCCAGCAGTTTAACAGGGTATGGAAACACCATATATTTT. It specifies CASSLTGYGNTIYF.

The chain has TRBV29-1 and TRBJ2-2, with D perhaps matching TRBD2 (5 bases). The CDR3 consists of 11 residues. Germline V gene data show CDR1 as SQVTM and CDR2 as ANQGSEA. Between the trimmed V and J ends, which lost 8 bases and 6 bases, there was a span of 10 bases. CDR3 protein: CSSYSAGELFF. The DNA for the CDR3 is TGCAGCTCGTATAGCGCCGGGGAGCTGTTTTTT.

The chain combines TRBV4-2 with TRBJ2-7, with TRBD1 as a possible D gene (6 bases). This CDR3 region has 14 residues. Germline CDR1 reads LGHNA; CDR2 reads YNFKEQ. With 3 bases removed from V and 0 bases from J, the gap between germline ends came to 9 bases. CDR3: CASSQDRGSYEQYF. CDR3 in DNA: TGTGCCAGCAGCCAGGACAGAGGCTCCTACGAGCAGTACTTC.

The chain carries TRBV27 and TRBJ2-1; 8 bases map to TRBD2. This CDR3 is 15 amino acids long. The V and J ends lost 6 bases and 7 bases, in that order; junction bases with no gene match: 11. Looked up from germline, CDR1 is MNHEY and CDR2 is SMNVEV (reference sequence). The CDR3 DNA sequence: TGTGCCAGCAGACGTACAGCGGGAGTCGGGAATGAGCAGTTCTTC. Translating gives CASRRTAGVGNEQFF.

V and J are TRBV4-2 and TRBJ1-5; D might be TRBD1 (5 bases). The CDR3 sequence is 13 residues long. V was cut by 2 bases and J by 7 bases, with 9 bases left in between. Germline CDR1 is LGHNA and CDR2 is YNFKEQ. The CDR3 protein is CASSQRGGQPQHF. DNA for the CDR3: TGTGCCAGCAGCCAAAGGGGCGGCCAGCCCCAGCATTTT.

This clone was seen more than once but under ten times. The chain links TRBV7-2 to TRBJ2-3, with 10 positions matching TRBD2. Germline CDR1 is SGHTA and CDR2 is FQGNSA. The V segment lost 5 bases and the J segment 7 bases; nucleotides outside the gene matches: 9. The length of the CDR3 is 15 residues. CDR3 residues: CASSPPGLALNTQYF. The DNA for the CDR3 is TGTGCCAGCAGCCCGCCGGGACTAGCGCTGAATACGCAGTATTTT.

This clone was counted once. V and J are TRBV18 and TRBJ1-5; D might be TRBD1 (5 bases). Trimming cost V 3 bases and J 5 bases, with 17 bases left between them. This CDR3 comprises 16 residues. The germline V gene encodes CDR1 KGHSH and CDR2 LQKENI. CDR3 coding DNA: TGTGCCAGCTCACCCTATTCTAACAGGCCTCATCAGCCCCAGCATTTT. Its protein is CASSPYSNRPHQPQHF.

V and J are TRBV7-2 and TRBJ2-1, with 12 bases aligning to TRBD2. Germline values: CDR1 SGHTA, CDR2 FQGNSA. Trimming cost V 5 bases and J 7 bases; bases outside gene matches: 6. The CDR3 loop spans 15 amino acids. CDR3 nucleotide sequence: TGTGCCAGCAGCCCTGGACTAGCGGGAAAAAATGAGCAGTTCTTC. Residues: CASSPGLAGKNEQFF.

This clone was observed a few times. This sequence joins TRBV6-6 and TRBJ2-7; 8 positions agree with TRBD1. J lost 4 bases, V lost 6 bases, and 8 bases had no gene match. The CDR3 length is 14 residues. The germline CDR1 and CDR2 sequences are MNHNY and SVGAGI (reference sequence). As DNA, the CDR3 is TGTGCCAGCAGGGGGGACAGGATGAATTACGAGCAGTACTTC. Its translation: CASRGDRMNYEQYF.

The rearrangement links TRBV23-1 to TRBJ2-7; TRBD1 is a possible D gene (5 bases). TRBV23-1 counts as an open reading frame of uncertain function. The ends were cut back, 2 bases at V and 3 bases at J, with 11 bases in the middle. This CDR3 is built from 14 residues. The CDR3 nucleotides read TGCGCCAGCAGTCAAGCGGACACGCGCTACGAGCAGTACTTC. It is translated as CASSQADTRYEQYF.

The V gene is TRBV4-3, the J gene TRBJ2-3; TRBD1 is a possible D gene (6 bases). Germline CDR1 reads LGHNA; CDR2 reads YSLEER. V dropped 2 bases and J dropped 1 base, with 13 bases sitting between them. The CDR3 covers 16 residues. Here the CDR3 DNA reads TGCGCCAGCAGCCAACCAGGGGTTGAAGGCACAGATACGCAGTATTTT. Residues: CASSQPGVEGTDTQYF.

The genes are TRBV4-3 and TRBJ2-5; 7 positions match TRBD2. J gave up 4 bases and V 0 bases, and 5 bases lay outside the gene matches. The length of the CDR3 is 15 residues. Germline V gene lookup returns CDR1 LGHNA and CDR2 YSLEER. CDR3 amino acids: CASSQDSSGGETQYF. CDR3 bases: TGCGCCAGCAGCCAAGATTCGTCGGGAGGAGAGACCCAGTACTTC.